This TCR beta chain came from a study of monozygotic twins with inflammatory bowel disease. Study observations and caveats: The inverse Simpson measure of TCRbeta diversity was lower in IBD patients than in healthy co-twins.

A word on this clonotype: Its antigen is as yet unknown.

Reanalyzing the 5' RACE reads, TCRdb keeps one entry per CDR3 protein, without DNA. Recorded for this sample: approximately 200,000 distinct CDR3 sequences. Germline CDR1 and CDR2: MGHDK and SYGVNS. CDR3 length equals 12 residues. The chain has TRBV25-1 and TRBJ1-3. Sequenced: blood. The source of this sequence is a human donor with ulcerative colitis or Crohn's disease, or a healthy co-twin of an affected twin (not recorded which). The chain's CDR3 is CASSENGNTIYF.